One and the same sample provided the 32 T cell receptor beta chains below, sequenced in a study of OX40 agonist ivuxolimab in advanced cancers. Some clones are missing from TCRdb's copy, which holds only in-frame ones; the method was immunoSEQ multiplex PCR. The table has about 66,000 clones, about four fifths seen once. The material was CD4+ or CD8+ T cells sorted from blood, obtained in a trial of the OX40 agonist ivuxolimab. These receptors all stem from an adult with an advanced solid tumor such as melanoma, head and neck, liver or kidney cancer.

J is TRBJ1-2 and V is TRBV11-2; D ambiguous. V was clipped by 1 base and J by 4 bases, with 7 bases between them. The CDR3 is made up of 13 amino acids. Per germline, CDR1 SGHAT and CDR2 FQNNGV. The DNA for the CDR3 is TGTGCCAGCAGCTTAGGAGACACCTATGGCTACACCTTC. Its protein product is CASSLGDTYGYTF.

The chain is built from TRBV7-2 and TRBJ1-1; D unclear. V lost 1 base, J lost 5 bases, and 20 bases lay in between. The CDR3 has 17 residues. Germline CDR1 and CDR2: SGHTA and FQGNSA. The CDR3 coding sequence is TGTGCCAGCAGCTTAGTTTTCCGCGGCAGCAAAGGAACTGAAGCTTTCTTT. Residues: CASSLVFRGSKGTEAFF.

This clone was observed at least ten times. The rearrangement uses TRBV27 and TRBJ1-5; D unresolved. CDR1 and CDR2 (germline): MNHEY, SMNVEV (reference sequence). Trimming left V 3 bases short and J 2 bases short, with 8 bases between. This CDR3 is built from 14 residues. DNA of the CDR3: TGTGCCAGCAGTTTGGAGGGAGGCAATCAGCCCCAGCATTTT. Its protein product is CASSLEGGNQPQHF.

This clone showed up just once. V and J are TRBV6-6 and TRBJ2-7; tentative D call: TRBD1 (6 bases). V was pared by 4 bases and J by 0 bases, with 16 bases between. Germline values: CDR1 MNHNY, CDR2 SVGAGI (reference sequence). The CDR3 has 16 amino acids. CDR3 in DNA: TGTGCCAGCAGTTCTCCCAGCAGGGGCCACTCCTACGAGCAGTACTTC. Its protein is CASSSPSRGHSYEQYF.

This chain joins TRBV5-1 and TRBJ2-5; TRBD2 matches 14 bases. The ends lost 3 bases at V and 1 base at J; junction bases unmatched: 5. The CDR3 covers 17 residues. Germline-derived CDR1 and CDR2 are SGHRS and YFSETQ. CDR3 sequence reads: CASSSRLAGGIQETQYF. Here the CDR3 DNA reads TGCGCCAGCAGCTCTAGACTAGCGGGAGGGATCCAAGAGACCCAGTACTTC.

V gene TRBV11-3 combines with J gene TRBJ2-5; 13 nucleotides line up with TRBD2. Germline CDR1 and CDR2: SGHNT and YENEEA. This CDR3 is 16 amino acids long. Trimming took 1 base from V and 5 from J; bases not matched to a gene: 4. The CDR3 nucleotides read TGTGCCAGCAGCTTAGGGACTAGCGGGAGCCAGGAGACCCAGTACTTC. Protein: CASSLGTSGSQETQYF. The full variable domain, in which reference TRBV11-3 and TRBJ2-5 provide the parts outside the CDR3, is EAGVVQSPRYKIIEKKQPVAFWCNPISGHNTLYWYLQNLGQGPELLIRYENEEAVDDSQLPKDRFSAERLKGVDSTLKIQPAELGDSAVYLCASSLGTSGSQETQYFGPGTRLLVL.

The V call is TRBV4-2, the J call TRBJ1-4; D gene unclear. The CDR3 has 12 residues. The V gene lost 0 bases and the J gene lost 8 bases, with 4 bases spanning the gap. CDR1 and CDR2 from the germline V gene are LGHNA and YNFKEQ. CDR3 coding DNA: TGTGCCAGCAGCCAAGAAGGGGAAAAACTGTTTTTT. Translation: CASSQEGEKLFF.

This clone came up a few times. V and J are TRBV19 and TRBJ2-2, with D tentatively TRBD1 (6 bases). Germline V gene lookup returns CDR1 LNHDA and CDR2 SQIVND (reference sequence). The V end was cut by 3 bases, the J end by 2 bases, with 10 bases between. The length of the CDR3 is 15 residues. For the CDR3, the DNA is TGTGCCAGTAGTATCAGGGGATTCAACACCGGGGAGCTGTTTTTT. It encodes CASSIRGFNTGELFF. The full variable domain, its missing parts supplied by reference TRBV19 and TRBJ2-2, is DGGITQSPKYLFRKEGQNVTLSCEQNLNHDAMYWYRQDPGQGLRLIYYSQIVNDFQKGDIAEGYSVSREKKESFPLTVTSAQKNPTAFYLCASSIRGFNTGELFFGEGSRLTVL.

The chain links TRBV9 to TRBJ1-5; possible D gene TRBD1, 5 bases. Germline V gives CDR1 SGDLS, CDR2 YYNGEE. The CDR3 contains 18 residues. V lost 3 bases to trimming and J lost 0 bases, with 19 bases between them. The CDR3 loop reads CASSAVIGAWDSNQPQHF. The DNA of the CDR3 is TGTGCCAGCAGCGCGGTCATCGGGGCATGGGATAGCAATCAGCCCCAGCATTTT.

The chain links TRBV14 to TRBJ1-4, with D unclear. CDR1 is SGHDN, CDR2 FVKESK, per germline. The CDR3 is 12 residues long. Trimming pared 3 bases from V and 8 bases from J, leaving 7 bases between. The CDR3 DNA reads TGTGCCAGCAGCCATTTTCGGGAAAAACTGTTTTTT. Amino acid sequence: CASSHFREKLFF.

This sequence joins TRBV7-9 and TRBJ2-1, with 12 bases aligning to TRBD2. This CDR3 contains 15 residues. Per germline, CDR1 SEHNR and CDR2 FQNEAQ (reference sequence). Trimming cost V 3 bases and J 10 bases; bases outside gene matches: 7. This CDR3 is CASSLRLAGGEEQFF. Written as DNA, the CDR3 is TGTGCCAGCAGCTTGAGGCTAGCGGGAGGGGAGGAGCAGTTCTTC.

The V and J genes are TRBV5-1 and TRBJ2-3; 11 bases line up with TRBD2. The CDR3 loop spans 17 amino acids. V shed 4 bases and J 1 base; nucleotides not matched to a gene: 8. From germline, CDR1 is SGHRS and CDR2 YFSETQ. CDR3 loop: CASSAMTSGTGTDTQYF. For the CDR3, the DNA is TGCGCCAGCAGCGCGATGACTAGCGGGACGGGCACAGATACGCAGTATTTT.

This clone has just a few counts. V and J are TRBV28 and TRBJ2-7; no clear D gene. Germline CDR1 reads MDHEN; CDR2 reads SYDVKM. The CDR3 is made up of 16 amino acids. V was pared by 3 bases and J by 0 bases, with 15 bases between. The CDR3 sequence: CASSLALLEHSYEQYF. CDR3 nucleotide sequence: TGTGCCAGCAGTTTGGCGCTTCTCGAGCACTCCTACGAGCAGTACTTC.

In its sample, this clone was seen a few times. The V call is TRBV11-2, the J call TRBJ2-3, with 11 bases that match TRBD1. Trimming cost V 3 bases and J 6 bases; bases outside gene matches: 2. The germline V gene has CDR1 SGHAT and CDR2 FQNNGV. This CDR3 is built from 14 residues. CDR3 sequence: CASSLDRGRDTQYF. CDR3 bases: TGTGCCAGCAGCTTGGACAGGGGGCGCGATACGCAGTATTTT. Complete variable domain (other parts from reference TRBV11-2 and TRBJ2-3): EAGVAQSPRYKIIEKRQSVAFWCNPISGHATLYWYQQILGQGPKLLIQFQNNGVVDDSQLPKDRFSAERLKGVDSTLKIQPAKLEDSAVYLCASSLDRGRDTQYFGPGTRLTVL.

V and J are TRBV19 and TRBJ2-3; maybe TRBD2 (5 bases). Germline values: CDR1 LNHDA, CDR2 SQIVND (reference sequence). The CDR3 is made up of 14 amino acids. V was pared by 7 bases and J by 0 bases, with 11 bases between. DNA of the CDR3: TGTGCCAGTACCGAACTAGGGAGCACAGATACGCAGTATTTT. This gives the protein CASTELGSTDTQYF.

In DNA form, the CDR3 reads TGTGCCAGCAGTGAAGCCTTGGGCGGGGAGCAGTTCTTC. Its protein is CASSEALGGEQFF. The chain combines TRBV2 with TRBJ2-1; perhaps TRBD2 as D (5 bases). The CDR3 loop spans 13 amino acids. V lost 0 bases and J 10 bases, leaving 10 bases between the germline ends. Germline V gene data show CDR1 as SNHLY and CDR2 as FYNNEI.

V is TRBV5-4 and J is TRBJ1-2, with D perhaps TRBD1 (6 bases). CDR3 length equals 15 residues. Germline assignment: CDR1 SGHNT and CDR2 YYREEE (reference sequence). Trimming cost V 4 bases and J 8 bases, with 21 bases left between them. This chain's CDR3 is CASSTKTGPKGGYTF. The CDR3 bases are TGTGCCAGCAGCACCAAGACAGGTCCCAAGGGCGGCTACACCTTC. Full variable domain (remainder filled in from reference TRBV5-4 and TRBJ1-2): ETGVTQSPTHLIKTRGQQVTLRCSSQSGHNTVSWYQQALGQGPQFIFQYYREEENGRGNFPPRFSGLQFPNYSSELNVNALELDDSALYLCASSTKTGPKGGYTFGSGTRLTVV.

The V and J genes are TRBV5-6 and TRBJ2-2, with 7 bases aligning to TRBD2. The length of the CDR3 is 16 residues. The germline V gene encodes CDR1 SGHDT and CDR2 YYEEEE. V lost 2 bases, J lost 4 bases, and 8 bases stayed unmatched. The CDR3 protein is CASSFRAGVTTGELFF. The CDR3 region has the DNA TGTGCCAGCAGCTTTCGGGCGGGAGTAACCACCGGGGAGCTGTTTTTT.

This chain links TRBV5-8 with TRBJ2-7; TRBD2 might be the D (5 bases). The CDR3 covers 15 residues. Germline loops: CDR1 SGHTS, CDR2 YDEGEE. Trimming pared 1 base from V and 0 bases from J, leaving 11 bases between. CDR3 nucleotide sequence: TGTGCCAGCAGCTTGTTGCGGAGGAGCTCCTACGAGCAGTACTTC. Translation: CASSLLRRSSYEQYF. Looking up the rest from reference TRBV5-8 and TRBJ2-7 gives the full variable domain: EAGVTQSPTHLIKTRGQQATLRCSPISGHTSVYWYQQALGLGLQFLLWYDEGEERNRGNFPPRFSGRQFPNYSSELNVNALELEDSALYLCASSLLRRSSYEQYFGPGTRLTVT.

The chain uses TRBV15 and TRBJ2-4, with 9 bases fitting TRBD1. The CDR3 consists of 16 residues. Germline CDR1 reads LNHNV; CDR2 reads YYDKDF (reference sequence). The V and J ends lost 2 bases and 2 bases, in that order; junction bases with no gene match: 4. The CDR3 DNA reads as TGTGCCACCAGCAGACGCGGGACAGGGTCCAAAAACATTCAGTACTTC. The encoded protein is CATSRRGTGSKNIQYF. Full variable domain (missing parts from reference TRBV15 and TRBJ2-4): DAMVIQNPRYQVTQFGKPVTLSCSQTLNHNVMYWYQQKSSQAPKLLFHYYDKDFNNEADTPDNFQSRRPNTSFCFLDIRSPGLGDTAMYLCATSRRGTGSKNIQYFGAGTRLSVL.

V and J are TRBV19 and TRBJ1-4; 9 bases line up with TRBD1. The CDR3 covers 16 residues. Germline loops: CDR1 LNHDA, CDR2 SQIVND (reference sequence). V trimming: 2 bases; J trimming: 4 bases; junction bases outside the gene matches: 5. In DNA form, the CDR3 reads TGTGCCAGTAGTATAAAATGGACAGGGGATAATGAAAAACTGTTTTTT. This gives the protein CASSIKWTGDNEKLFF.

The chain uses TRBV6-6 and TRBJ2-2, with D possibly matching TRBD1 (5 bases). Per the germline V gene, CDR1 is MNHNY and CDR2 is SVGAGI (reference sequence). The CDR3 sequence is 16 residues long. V was clipped by 0 bases and J by 3 bases, with 11 bases between them. In DNA form, the CDR3 reads TGTGCCAGCAGTTACTCATCAGGGTTTGACACCGGGGAGCTGTTTTTT. It translates to CASSYSSGFDTGELFF.

The chain carries TRBV7-3 and TRBJ2-1; TRBD2 aligns across 8 bases. Per the germline V gene, CDR1 is SGHTA and CDR2 is FQGTGA. This CDR3 is built from 12 residues. V shed 6 bases, J shed 10 bases, and the junction held 5 bases outside the gene matches. CDR3: CASRPAGDEQFF. DNA of the CDR3: TGTGCCAGCAGGCCAGCGGGAGACGAGCAGTTCTTC.

The genes are TRBV23-1 and TRBJ1-2; D not certain. TRBV23-1 is an ORF, with its function uncertain. The CDR3 is 9 residues long. The V end lost 7 bases, the J end lost 10 bases, and 7 bases lay between the germline ends. The CDR3 nucleotides read TGCGCCAGCAACTATCACTACACCTTC. It is translated as CASNYHYTF.

The rearrangement joins TRBV6-4 to TRBJ2-3, with 7 bases lining up with TRBD2. The CDR3 loop spans 15 amino acids. Germline trimming cut 3 bases from V and 0 bases from J; bases unmatched to any gene: 3. Germline V gene sequence: CDR1 MRHNA, CDR2 SNTAGT. The CDR3 DNA is TGTGCCAGCAGTGAACTAGCGACTAGCACAGATACGCAGTATTTT. Translation gives CASSELATSTDTQYF.

The CDR3 sequence: CASTRGEGNQPQHF. Here the CDR3 DNA reads TGCGCCAGCACCAGGGGCGAGGGCAATCAGCCCCAGCATTTT. The chain employs TRBV4-1 and TRBJ1-5; D may be TRBD1 (6 bases). Germline values: CDR1 MGHRA, CDR2 YSYEKL. The CDR3 has 14 residues. The V end was cut by 7 bases, the J end by 2 bases, with 12 bases between.

The chain joins TRBV29-1 to TRBJ2-2; the D gene is possibly TRBD1 (7 bases). The V end lost 3 bases, the J end lost 5 bases, and 13 bases lay between the germline ends. The CDR3 loop spans 14 amino acids. The germline gives CDR1 SQVTM, CDR2 ANQGSEA. CDR3 DNA: TGCAGCGTTGATCGCGCAGGGGGGACCGGGGAGCTGTTTTTT. Amino acid sequence: CSVDRAGGTGELFF.

The rearrangement joins TRBV7-2 to TRBJ2-4, with 10 bases that match TRBD2. This CDR3 has 18 amino acids. Germline CDR1 reads SGHTA; CDR2 reads FQGNSA. V lost 3 bases, J lost 0 bases, and 8 bases stayed unmatched. The CDR3 nucleotides are TGTGCCAGCAGCTTTGGACTAGCGGTACAACTAGCCAAAAACATTCAGTACTTC. It translates to CASSFGLAVQLAKNIQYF.

The chain is built from TRBV5-1 and TRBJ2-3; D gene unclear. Between the trimmed V and J ends, which lost 0 bases and 0 bases, there was a span of 2 bases. The CDR3 extends over 13 amino acids. Germline V CDR1 and CDR2: SGHRS, YFSETQ. Here the CDR3 reads CASSLASTDTQYF. DNA of the CDR3: TGCGCCAGCAGCTTGGCAAGCACAGATACGCAGTATTTT.

The chain links TRBV27 to TRBJ2-2; maybe TRBD1 (6 bases). V lost 9 bases to trimming and J lost 4 bases, with 15 bases between them. CDR3 length: 14 amino acids. CDR1 is MNHEY, CDR2 SMNVEV, per germline (reference sequence). Written as DNA, the CDR3 is TGTGCCAGTAGTACAGGGATCTTCACCGGGGAGCTGTTTTTT. As protein: CASSTGIFTGELFF.

This chain uses TRBV19 with TRBJ2-3; weak D call: TRBD2 (7 bases). CDR3 length: 15 residues. The ends were cut back, 4 bases at V and 2 bases at J, with 13 bases in the middle. Germline V gene sequence: CDR1 LNHDA, CDR2 SQIVND (reference sequence). The CDR3 spells CASSRTGGLTDTQYF. Here the CDR3 DNA reads TGTGCCAGTAGTAGAACGGGGGGCCTCACAGATACGCAGTATTTT.

The chain carries TRBV5-1 and TRBJ2-7; 12 bases are a match to TRBD2. CDR3 length equals 14 residues. The V gene's germline CDR1 is SGHRS and CDR2 YFSETQ. V trimming: 7 bases; J trimming: 6 bases; junction bases outside the gene matches: 8. CDR3 in amino acids: CASSMTSGSIEQYF. CDR3 DNA sequence: TGCGCCAGCTCGATGACTAGCGGGAGTATCGAGCAGTACTTC. The full variable domain, rest sourced from reference TRBV5-1 and TRBJ2-7, is KAGVTQTPRYLIKTRGQQVTLSCSPISGHRSVSWYQQTPGQGLQFLFEYFSETQRNKGNFPGRFSGRQFSNSRSEMNVSTLELGDSALYLCASSMTSGSIEQYFGPGTRLTVT.